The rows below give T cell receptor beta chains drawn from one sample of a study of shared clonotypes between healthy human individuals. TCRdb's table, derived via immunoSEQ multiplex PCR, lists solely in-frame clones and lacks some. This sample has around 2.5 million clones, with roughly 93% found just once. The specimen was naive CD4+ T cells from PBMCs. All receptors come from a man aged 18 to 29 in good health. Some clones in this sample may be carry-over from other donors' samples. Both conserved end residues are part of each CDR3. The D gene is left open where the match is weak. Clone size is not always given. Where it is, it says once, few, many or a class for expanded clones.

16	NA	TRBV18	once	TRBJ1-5	TGTGCCAGCTCACCCACGTGGACTGCCGACAATCAGCCCCAGCATTTT	CASSPTWTADNQPQHF
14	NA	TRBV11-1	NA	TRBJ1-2	TGTGCCAGCAGCTTAGGAAACTTTAACTATGGCTACACCTTC	CASSLGNFNYGYTF
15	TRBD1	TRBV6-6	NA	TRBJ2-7	TGTGCCAGCAGTTTCGCGACAGGGGGCAGGAACGAGCAGTACTTC	CASSFATGGRNEQYF
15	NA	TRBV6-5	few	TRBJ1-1	TGTGCCAGCAGTTACTCGGCAGGGGTGAACACTGAAGCTTTCTTT	CASSYSAGVNTEAFF
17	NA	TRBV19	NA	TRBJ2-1	TGTGCCAGTAGTATAGGGGCGGGACGGGGTTCCTACAATGAGCAGTTCTTC	CASSIGAGRGSYNEQFF
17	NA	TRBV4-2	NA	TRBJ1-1	TGTGCCAGCAAACCCCGAACCCCCTTTTTGATGAACACTGAAGCTTTCTTT	CASKPRTPFLMNTEAFF
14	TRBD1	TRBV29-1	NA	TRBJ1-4	TGCAGCGCCCTGACGACAGGGCAAGGCGAAAAACTGTTTTTT	CSALTTGQGEKLFF
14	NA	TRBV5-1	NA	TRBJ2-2	TGCGCCAGCAGCTTGGCATTTGACACCGGGGAGCTGTTTTTT	CASSLAFDTGELFF
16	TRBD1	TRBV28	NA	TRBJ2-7	TGTGCCAGCAGTTTACCCACAGGGGGCATAGACTACGAGCAGTACTTC	CASSLPTGGIDYEQYF
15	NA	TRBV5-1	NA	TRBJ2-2	TGCGCCAGCAGCTTGGAACAGGGTATAACCGGGGAGCTGTTTTTT	CASSLEQGITGELFF